Presented here are 26 T cell receptor beta chains from one specimen sequenced in a study of Tregs in tolerant kidney transplant recipients. Repertoires were generated with immunoSEQ multiplex PCR, while TCRdb's copy carries only in-frame clones and drops some. Among 110,000 or so clones, 85% to 95% were seen once, and the ten largest hold approximately 0.54%. Sequenced input: CD4+ T cells from blood. The receptor set was obtained from a human donor in good health.

The gene calls are TRBV18 and TRBJ1-1; TRBD1 agrees at 12 bases. Per germline, CDR1 KGHSH and CDR2 LQKENI. The CDR3 consists of 19 residues. With V trimmed by 3 bases and J by 4 bases, 15 bases remained unmatched. The CDR3 reads CASSPTTGTGGVRGTEAFF. The DNA for the CDR3 is TGTGCCAGCTCACCGACAACCGGGACAGGGGGCGTGAGGGGCACTGAAGCTTTCTTT.

This sequence joins TRBV5-4 and TRBJ2-7; D is ambiguous. Germline CDR1 is SGHNT and CDR2 is YYREEE (reference sequence). The CDR3 is 15 amino acids. V lost 4 bases and J lost 5, with 19 bases in between. For the CDR3, the DNA is TGTGCCAGCAGCCTGGGTCCCCTCAAATCCAACGAGCAGTACTTC. This encodes CASSLGPLKSNEQYF. Filled out from reference TRBV5-4 and TRBJ2-7, the complete variable domain reads ETGVTQSPTHLIKTRGQQVTLRCSSQSGHNTVSWYQQALGQGPQFIFQYYREEENGRGNFPPRFSGLQFPNYSSELNVNALELDDSALYLCASSLGPLKSNEQYFGPGTRLTVT.

The V call is TRBV6-5, the J call TRBJ2-7; D is uncertain. Deletions cut 5 bases from V and 3 bases from J, with 5 bases between. The CDR3 has 11 amino acids. CDR1 and CDR2 (germline): MNHEY, SVGAGI. The CDR3 sequence: CASSDIYEQYF. Written as DNA, the CDR3 is TGTGCCAGCAGTGACATCTACGAGCAGTACTTC.

V is TRBV30 and J is TRBJ1-4; unclear D gene. The V gene lost 1 base and the J gene lost 4 bases, with 13 bases spanning the gap. Per germline, CDR1 GTSNPN and CDR2 SVGIG (reference sequence). This CDR3 spans 15 amino acids. CDR3 coding DNA: TGTGCCTGGAGTGCATGGACGGATGGTAATGAAAAACTGTTTTTT. Its translation is CAWSAWTDGNEKLFF.

The chain has TRBV5-1 and TRBJ2-3; 8 bases line up with TRBD1. There are 15 residues in the CDR3. J gave up 0 bases and V 4 bases, and 4 bases lay outside the gene matches. In germline, CDR1 is SGHRS, CDR2 YFSETQ. The CDR3 sequence is CASSPGTGSTDTQYF. Written as DNA, the CDR3 is TGCGCCAGCAGCCCCGGGACAGGTAGCACAGATACGCAGTATTTT.

The CDR3 protein is CASSPVQGQYYEQYF. CDR3 coding DNA: TGTGCCAGCTCACCAGTCCAGGGCCAGTACTACGAGCAGTACTTC. V is TRBV18 and J is TRBJ2-7, with D possibly being TRBD1 (5 bases). The CDR3 loop spans 15 amino acids. The ends were cut back, 2 bases at V and 3 bases at J, with 14 bases in the middle. Germline V gene data show CDR1 as KGHSH and CDR2 as LQKENI. The full variable domain, with the rest looked up from reference TRBV18 and TRBJ2-7, is NAGVMQNPRHLVRRRGQEARLRCSPMKGHSHVYWYRQLPEEGLKFMVYLQKENIIDESGMPKERFSAEFPKEGPSILRIQQVVRGDSAAYFCASSPVQGQYYEQYFGPGTRLTVT.

CDR3 sequence (DNA): TGCGCCAGCAGCCAAGTGTACAGGGGGCAAGTCACTGAAGCTTTCTTT. It encodes CASSQVYRGQVTEAFF. The chain uses TRBV4-1 and TRBJ1-1; 9 bases fit TRBD1. This CDR3 comprises 16 residues. The germline V gene encodes CDR1 MGHRA and CDR2 YSYEKL. The V segment lost 1 base and the J segment 4 bases; nucleotides outside the gene matches: 7.

The chain recombines TRBV25-1 with TRBJ2-1; D call uncertain. The ends were cut back, 1 base at V and 0 bases at J, with 13 bases in the middle. Germline values: CDR1 MGHDK, CDR2 SYGVNS. The CDR3 sequence is 17 residues long. The CDR3 DNA reads TGTGCCAGCAGTGAATTTAATGGGGTGCTCTCCTACAATGAGCAGTTCTTC. This encodes CASSEFNGVLSYNEQFF.

This sequence joins TRBV20-1 and TRBJ2-3; D ambiguous. The germline V gene has CDR1 DFQATT and CDR2 SNEGSKA (reference sequence). Trimming removed 4 bases from V and 6 bases from J, with 8 bases in between. This CDR3 has 11 residues. CDR3 in DNA: TGCAGTGCTAACTCCTGGGATACGCAGTATTTT. Translation: CSANSWDTQYF.

The chain's CDR3 is CASSVLLNEKLFF. In nucleotides, the CDR3 is TGTGCCAGTAGTGTGCTACTTAATGAAAAACTGTTTTTT. The V and J genes are TRBV19 and TRBJ1-4; unclear D gene. This CDR3 has 13 residues. V dropped 5 bases and J dropped 4 bases, with 8 bases sitting between them. Germline V gene lookup returns CDR1 LNHDA and CDR2 SQIVND (reference sequence).

This chain joins TRBV7-9 and TRBJ1-2, with a possible D match to TRBD1 (6 bases). CDR3 length: 13 amino acids. Per the germline V gene, CDR1 is SEHNR and CDR2 is FQNEAQ (reference sequence). Trimming shortened V by 8 bases and J by 1 base, and 11 bases separated the two germline ends. CDR3 amino acids: CASLRTDNYGYTF. CDR3 sequence (DNA): TGTGCCAGCCTACGGACAGATAACTATGGCTACACCTTC.

About this clone: This specimen includes other DNA sequences encoding the same CDR3. The J gene is TRBJ2-2, the V gene TRBV13; 7 bases fit TRBD2. The V segment lost 5 bases and the J segment 1 base; nucleotides outside the gene matches: 1. CDR3 length: 14 amino acids. From germline, CDR1 is PRHDT and CDR2 FYEKMQ (reference sequence). CDR3 residues: CASSRGGNTGELFF. The CDR3 DNA sequence: TGTGCCAGCAGCCGCGGGGGGAACACCGGGGAGCTGTTTTTT. The full variable domain, with the rest looked up from reference TRBV13 and TRBJ2-2, is AAGVIQSPRHLIKEKRETATLKCYPIPRHDTVYWYQQGPGQDPQFLISFYEKMQSDKGSIPDRFSAQQFSDYHSELNMSSLELGDSALYFCASSRGGNTGELFFGEGSRLTVL.

Only one count was recorded for this clone. This chain joins TRBV7-9 and TRBJ2-1, with 11 bases that match TRBD2. The length of the CDR3 is 14 residues. Trimming at V came to 4 bases and at J to 10 bases, leaving 6 bases not matched to a gene. The germline gives CDR1 SEHNR, CDR2 FQNEAQ (reference sequence). The CDR3 region is CASSSGSSGGEQFF. The CDR3 region has the DNA TGTGCCAGCAGCTCCGGATCTAGCGGGGGGGAGCAGTTCTTC.

This clone was recorded once. The rearrangement links TRBV5-1 to TRBJ1-3, with D hard to call. Germline V gives CDR1 SGHRS, CDR2 YFSETQ. With 4 bases removed from V and 3 bases from J, the gap between germline ends came to 5 bases. CDR3 size: 12 residues. CDR3 nucleotide sequence: TGCGCCAGCAGCCGGGATGGAAACACCATATATTTT. The encoded protein is CASSRDGNTIYF.

The chain uses TRBV6-6 and TRBJ1-1; D not resolved. Germline V gene data show CDR1 as MNHNY and CDR2 as SVGAGI (reference sequence). V shed 0 bases and J shed 0 bases, with 11 bases lying between them. This CDR3 region has 16 residues. The CDR3 spells CASSYSPTGMNTEAFF. The CDR3 bases are TGTGCCAGCAGTTACTCGCCGACGGGGATGAACACTGAAGCTTTCTTT.

This clone was counted once. This chain joins TRBV11-3 and TRBJ2-3; no clear D. This CDR3 has 14 amino acids. CDR1 is SGHNT and CDR2 is YENEEA in the germline V gene. V was shortened by 4 bases and J by 3 bases, with 11 bases between the two germline ends. CDR3 coding DNA: TGTGCCAGCAGCTCAGGAGTAAAGACAGATACGCAGTATTTT. Translation gives CASSSGVKTDTQYF.

This chain uses TRBV5-1 with TRBJ1-1; D not resolved. The V gene lost 0 bases and the J gene lost 0 bases, with 9 bases spanning the gap. Germline V gene lookup returns CDR1 SGHRS and CDR2 YFSETQ. The CDR3 runs 15 residues. The CDR3 sequence is CASSLEQYVNTEAFF. The CDR3 nucleotides are TGCGCCAGCAGCTTGGAACAATACGTGAACACTGAAGCTTTCTTT.

This sequence joins TRBV4-1 and TRBJ2-1, with unresolved D. This CDR3 is 15 amino acids long. CDR1 and CDR2 from the germline V gene are MGHRA and YSYEKL. The ends were cut back, 1 base at V and 11 bases at J, with 18 bases in the middle. Written as DNA, the CDR3 is TGCGCCAGCAGCCAAGGACAAGTCGTCCCGGCGAAGCAGTTCTTC. Amino acids: CASSQGQVVPAKQFF.

In the case of this clone: One end of the junction is discordant with germline, which a read error may explain. This same CDR3 is encoded by further DNA sequences in the sample. The J gene is TRBJ2-5, the V gene TRBV5-1; D is uncertain. This CDR3 contains 14 residues. Germline V lookup: CDR1 SGHRS, CDR2 YFSETQ. The CDR3 sequence: CASSLGADQETQYF. The CDR3 nucleotides are TGCGCCAGCAGCTTGGGTGCGGACCAGGAGACCCAGTACTTC.

This sequence joins TRBV19 and TRBJ1-3; D perhaps matches TRBD1 (6 bases). The germline gives CDR1 LNHDA, CDR2 SQIVND (reference sequence). V was pared by 7 bases and J by 2 bases, with 15 bases between. The CDR3 spans 15 residues. CDR3 bases: TGTGCCAGTACCGCGGGGGCTCACACTGGAAACACCATATATTTT. This sequence encodes CASTAGAHTGNTIYF.

The chain joins TRBV6-1 to TRBJ2-7; D is undetermined. The CDR3 contains 12 residues. Trimming removed 3 bases from V and 1 base from J, with 4 bases in between. Germline CDR1 is MNHNS and CDR2 is SASEGT. In DNA form, the CDR3 reads TGTGCCAGCAGTGACGGGTCCTACGAGCAGTACTTC. Its protein is CASSDGSYEQYF.

The chain employs TRBV5-5 and TRBJ2-5; D ambiguous. V lost 0 bases and J 5 bases, leaving 8 bases between the germline ends. In germline, CDR1 is SGHKS, CDR2 YYEKEE (reference sequence). The CDR3 extends over 13 amino acids. CDR3 sequence: CASSLAAAETQYF. DNA of the CDR3: TGTGCCAGCAGCTTGGCGGCAGCCGAGACCCAGTACTTC.

This clone has just a few counts. The chain recombines TRBV19 with TRBJ1-1, with no clear D. The germline V and J ends were trimmed by 3 bases and 3 bases, with 5 bases remaining between them. This CDR3 is 12 amino acids long. Germline CDR1 and CDR2: LNHDA and SQIVND (reference sequence). The CDR3: CASSMLDTEAFF. CDR3 DNA: TGTGCCAGTAGTATGTTAGACACTGAAGCTTTCTTT.

The chain combines TRBV6-6 with TRBJ2-3; D unclear. Trimming pared 0 bases from V and 2 bases from J, leaving 6 bases between. CDR1 is MNHNY, CDR2 SVGAGI, per germline (reference sequence). This CDR3 has 14 amino acids. CDR3 residues: CASSYSKNTDTQYF. CDR3 bases: TGTGCCAGCAGTTACTCGAAGAACACAGATACGCAGTATTTT.

The genes are TRBV11-2 and TRBJ2-2; D gene ambiguous. Trimming took 1 base from V and 5 from J, leaving 17 bases between them. From germline, CDR1 is SGHAT and CDR2 FQNNGV. The CDR3 loop spans 17 amino acids. Here the CDR3 reads CASSLVTSEPPTGELFF. Here the CDR3 DNA reads TGTGCCAGCAGCTTAGTTACGTCAGAACCTCCTACCGGGGAGCTGTTTTTT.

This chain uses TRBV7-9 with TRBJ1-2; 8 nucleotides line up with TRBD1. V lost 1 base, J lost 4 bases, and 14 bases stayed unmatched. The germline V gene has CDR1 SEHNR and CDR2 FQNEAQ (reference sequence). The CDR3 is 18 amino acids. CDR3 loop: CASSLEIPTDRVAYGYTF. The CDR3 coding sequence is TGTGCCAGCAGCTTAGAAATCCCCACGGACAGGGTGGCCTATGGCTACACCTTC.